Listed below are T cell receptor beta chains from one sample, sequenced in a study of blood T cell repertoires in COVID-19. Measured with immunoSEQ multiplex PCR; TCRdb has only the in-frame clones, and not every one. The sample records fewer than 200,000 clones, more than 70% being singletons. Sequencing input: peripheral blood. The receptor set was obtained from a man between 35 and 55 years old with active or convalescent COVID-19. Both conserved end residues are part of each CDR3. The D gene is left open where the match is weak. A row's size may be missing; if present it is once, few, many or a size class.

CDR3 protein	CDR3 DNA	D gene	clone size	V gene	J gene
CASSWDRENTGELFF	TGCGCCAGCAGCTGGGACAGGGAGAACACCGGGGAGCTGTTTTTT	TRBD1	NA	TRBV5-1	TRBJ2-2
CASSVSIELAKNIQYF	TGTGCCAGCTCAGTCTCGATCGAACTAGCCAAAAACATTCAGTACTTC	NA	NA	TRBV18	TRBJ2-4
CASSSGQALSGNTIYF	TGTGCCAGCAGCTCCGGACAGGCGCTCTCTGGAAACACCATATATTTT	TRBD1	NA	TRBV7-2	TRBJ1-3
CASSLQLTGGTEAFF	TGTGCCAGCAGCTTACAGCTGACAGGGGGCACTGAAGCTTTCTTT	TRBD1	NA	TRBV7-2	TRBJ1-1
CAIANRNTEAFF	TGTGCCATCGCTAACAGGAACACTGAAGCTTTCTTT	NA	NA	TRBV10-3	TRBJ1-1
CASTLGQSFSGNTIYF	TGTGCCAGTACCTTGGGACAGTCCTTCTCTGGAAACACCATATATTTT	TRBD1	NA	TRBV19	TRBJ1-3
CASSYTGVNPDTQYF	TGTGCCAGCAGTTATACAGGGGTCAACCCAGATACGCAGTATTTT	TRBD1	once	TRBV6-2/TRBV6-3	TRBJ2-3
CASSQGQGRSYNEQFF	TGTGCCAGCAGCCAGGGACAGGGCAGATCCTACAATGAGCAGTTCTTC	TRBD1	NA	TRBV5-4	TRBJ2-1
CASSLWGQGQETQYF	TGTGCCAGCAGTTTATGGGGACAGGGTCAAGAGACCCAGTACTTC	TRBD1	NA	TRBV28	TRBJ2-5
CASSSRQGNINTIYF	TGTGCCAGTAGTTCCAGACAGGGAAATATAAACACCATATATTTT	TRBD1	NA	TRBV19	TRBJ1-3
CASSPRDRGMAKNIQYF	TGTGCCAGCAGCCCGAGGGACAGGGGTATGGCCAAAAACATTCAGTACTTC	TRBD1	NA	TRBV7-6	TRBJ2-4
CASSQETGAGANVLTF	TGTGCCAGCAGCCAAGAGACAGGGGCTGGGGCCAACGTCCTGACTTTC	TRBD1	NA	TRBV3-1/TRBV3-2	TRBJ2-6
CASSVSSFYEQYF	TGTGCCAGCAGTGTCTCTAGTTTTTACGAGCAGTACTTC	NA	few	TRBV2	TRBJ2-7
CASSPPTDTGNTIYF	TGTGCCAGCTCACCACCGACAGACACTGGAAACACCATATATTTT	NA	NA	TRBV18	TRBJ1-3
CASEITGTGGGKLFF	TGTGCCAGCGAAATTACCGGGACAGGGGGAGGAAAACTGTTTTTT	TRBD1	NA	TRBV7-9	TRBJ1-4
CASSLGGRGEKLFF	TGTGCCAGCAGCTTAGGGGGAAGGGGTGAAAAACTGTTTTTT	NA	NA	TRBV7-6	TRBJ1-4
CASRGQGASYGYTF	TGTGCCAGCAGGGGACAGGGGGCTTCCTATGGCTACACCTTC	TRBD1	NA	TRBV2	TRBJ1-2
CSVEGQGHYGYTF	TGCAGCGTTGAGGGACAGGGGCACTATGGCTACACCTTC	TRBD1	NA	TRBV29-1	TRBJ1-2
CASSVAGVYEQYF	TGTGCCAGCAGTGTTGCGGGAGTATACGAGCAGTACTTC	TRBD2	NA	TRBV2	TRBJ2-7
CASSETENANSPLHF	TGTGCCAGCAGTGAAACAGAGAACGCTAATTCACCCCTCCACTTT	NA	NA	TRBV2	TRBJ1-6
CASSPGQGTNEKLFF	TGTGCCAGTAGTCCGGGACAGGGGACTAATGAAAAACTGTTTTTT	TRBD1	NA	TRBV19	TRBJ1-4
CASSLRGGQGPYEQYF	TGTGCCAGCAGTTTAAGAGGGGGACAGGGACCCTACGAGCAGTACTTC	TRBD1	NA	TRBV27	TRBJ2-7
CASSPGDGTGFILFF	TGTGCCAGCTCACCAGGAGACGGGACAGGGTTTATTTTGTTCTTT	TRBD1	NA	TRBV18	TRBJ1-1
CASTTPPATEAFF	TGTGCCAGTACCACACCTCCCGCAACTGAAGCTTTCTTT	NA	NA	TRBV19	TRBJ1-1
CSVVSGESYGYTF	TGCAGCGTTGTATCGGGGGAATCCTATGGCTACACCTTC	NA	NA	TRBV29-1	TRBJ1-2
CASSLVRGGTEAFF	TGCGCCAGCAGCTTGGTACGCGGGGGTACTGAAGCTTTCTTT	NA	NA	TRBV5-1	TRBJ1-1
CASSIVSDTQYF	TGCGCCAGCAGCATCGTTTCAGATACGCAGTATTTT	NA	NA	TRBV5-1	TRBJ2-3
CASSSTGSGGNTIYF	TGCGCCAGCAGCTCCACAGGGAGTGGAGGAAACACCATATATTTT	NA	NA	TRBV5-1	TRBJ1-3
CASSQGTGGYNEQFF	TGTGCCAGCAGCCAGGGGACAGGGGGATACAATGAGCAGTTCTTC	TRBD1	NA	TRBV6-4	TRBJ2-1
CASSPGSGGYEQYF	TGTGCCAGCTCCCCGGGCAGCGGGGGTTACGAGCAGTACTTC	TRBD2	NA	TRBV18	TRBJ2-7
CASSLHEGLIHNEQFF	TGCGCCAGCAGCCTCCATGAGGGCCTTATCCACAATGAGCAGTTCTTC	NA	NA	TRBV5-1	TRBJ2-1
CSALGSEAFF	TGCAGTGCACTAGGGTCTGAAGCTTTCTTT	NA	few	TRBV20-1	TRBJ1-1